The 31 T cell receptor beta chains given below trace back to one sample, sequenced in a study of cytomegalovirus exposure and HLA in healthy donors (dated by TCRdb to the late 2010s). The library was made by the immunoSEQ multiplex PCR assay. A mixture of 60 forward primers for TCR Vbeta segments and 13 reverse primers for TCR Jbeta segments was used in the multiplex PCR. In TCRdb, the immuneACCESS table is reduced to in-frame sequences with V and J assigned. These tables do not hold every clone; where another copy was compared, an unresolved V gene accounts for under half, and the others remain unexplained. This sample gives over 40,000 clones in total; over 60% of them show up just once. Together, the top ten hold 2.7% of the sample. Sequencing input: PBMCs. Receptor source: a woman aged 35 to 49 in good health and CMV-seropositive.

This clone was observed once. The chain joins TRBV11-2 to TRBJ2-5; 8 bases line up with TRBD1. CDR1 and CDR2 (germline): SGHAT, FQNNGV. This CDR3 comprises 14 residues. The ends lost 3 bases at V and 5 bases at J; junction bases unmatched: 5. Here the CDR3 reads CASSLSGGAETQYF. DNA of the CDR3: TGTGCCAGCAGCTTGTCAGGGGGCGCGGAGACCCAGTACTTC.

This chain joins TRBV11-2 and TRBJ2-1, with D possibly matching TRBD2 (5 bases). Trimming pared 1 base from V and 2 bases from J, leaving 18 bases between. CDR1 is SGHAT, CDR2 FQNNGV, per germline. The CDR3 loop spans 18 amino acids. The CDR3: CASSLALTRRATYNEQFF. The CDR3 DNA sequence: TGTGCCAGCAGCTTAGCGTTAACTAGGCGGGCAACCTACAATGAGCAGTTCTTC.

The chain joins TRBV29-1 to TRBJ1-2; unclear D gene. The length of the CDR3 is 14 residues. Germline V gene sequence: CDR1 SQVTM, CDR2 ANQGSEA. The CDR3: CSAGGKGLGYGYTF. CDR3 nucleotide sequence: TGCAGTGCGGGCGGGAAAGGTTTAGGGTATGGCTACACCTTC.

The V call is TRBV4-3, the J call TRBJ1-2, with 9 bases lining up with TRBD1. In germline, CDR1 is LGHNA, CDR2 YSLEER. The ends lost 6 bases at V and 2 bases at J; junction bases unmatched: 4. The CDR3 is 14 amino acids. This chain's CDR3 is CASRQGQGNYGYTF. Written as DNA, the CDR3 is TGCGCCAGCAGACAGGGACAGGGAAACTATGGCTACACCTTC.

The V call is TRBV15, the J call TRBJ1-4; D not certain. The CDR3 runs to 13 residues. With 4 bases removed from V and 8 bases from J, the gap between germline ends came to 11 bases. The germline V gene encodes CDR1 LNHNV and CDR2 YYDKDF (reference sequence). The CDR3: CATSIFSGEKLFF. In DNA form, the CDR3 reads TGTGCCACCAGCATCTTCTCGGGGGAAAAACTGTTTTTT.

The CDR3 bases are TGTGCCGCCAGGCCCCTAAGCGGGTACTACGAGCAGTACTTC. This translates into CAARPLSGYYEQYF. J is TRBJ2-7 and V is TRBV6-5; possible D gene TRBD2, 6 bases. CDR3 length: 14 amino acids. The germline V gene encodes CDR1 MNHEY and CDR2 SVGAGI. V was pared by 11 bases and J by 3 bases, with 20 bases between.

The chain recombines TRBV2 with TRBJ2-3, with D possibly being TRBD2 (6 bases). CDR3 length: 13 amino acids. Trimming pared 8 bases from V and 0 bases from J, leaving 9 bases between. The germline CDR1 and CDR2 sequences are SNHLY and FYNNEI. DNA of the CDR3: TGTGCCAGCGGGACTTCAAGCACAGATACGCAGTATTTT. As protein: CASGTSSTDTQYF.

This clone has only a few counts. The chain employs TRBV5-6 and TRBJ2-5, with 11 positions matching TRBD2. V lost 3 bases, J lost 5 bases, and 9 bases stayed unmatched. The germline CDR1 and CDR2 sequences are SGHDT and YYEEEE. The CDR3 sequence is 16 residues long. CDR3: CASSSIAGGNRETQYF. The DNA of the CDR3 is TGTGCCAGCAGCTCAATAGCGGGGGGGAATCGGGAGACCCAGTACTTC.

The gene calls are TRBV7-2 and TRBJ1-2; D is undetermined. V was cut by 9 bases and J by 4 bases, with 12 bases left in between. Germline V lookup: CDR1 SGHTA, CDR2 FQGNSA. CDR3 length equals 12 residues. In nucleotides, the CDR3 is TGTGCCAGTTCGGGGATTCGCTATGGCTACACCTTC. It translates to CASSGIRYGYTF. The full variable domain, completed using reference TRBV7-2 and TRBJ1-2, is GAGVSQSPSNKVTEKGKDVELRCDPISGHTALYWYRQSLGQGLEFLIYFQGNSAPDKSGLPSDRFSAERTGGSVSTLTIQRTQQEDSAVYLCASSGIRYGYTFGSGTRLTVV.

The chain uses TRBV7-2 and TRBJ1-5, with D uncertain. CDR3 length: 13 residues. Trimming shortened V by 3 bases and J by 6 bases, and 9 bases separated the two germline ends. The germline CDR1 and CDR2 sequences are SGHTA and FQGNSA. The CDR3 DNA is TGTGCCAGCAGCTTGTACAGCCGTCAGCCCCAGCATTTT. It specifies CASSLYSRQPQHF. Combining the CDR3 with reference TRBV7-2 and TRBJ1-5 gives the whole variable domain GAGVSQSPSNKVTEKGKDVELRCDPISGHTALYWYRQSLGQGLEFLIYFQGNSAPDKSGLPSDRFSAERTGGSVSTLTIQRTQQEDSAVYLCASSLYSRQPQHFGDGTRLSIL.

This clone appeared a few times. The V gene is TRBV5-1, the J gene TRBJ1-4; 8 bases fit TRBD1. Germline V CDR1 and CDR2: SGHRS, YFSETQ. V gave up 6 bases and J gave up 0 bases; unmatched junction bases: 1. The CDR3 runs to 14 residues. CDR3 sequence: CASKQGATNEKLFF. The CDR3 nucleotides are TGCGCCAGCAAACAGGGGGCAACTAATGAAAAACTGTTTTTT.

V and J are TRBV19 and TRBJ1-2; perhaps TRBD1 as D (6 bases). The V end was cut by 2 bases, the J end by 2 bases, with 12 bases between. Per germline, CDR1 LNHDA and CDR2 SQIVND (reference sequence). CDR3 length: 15 amino acids. CDR3: CASSITWTVNYGYTF. In nucleotides, the CDR3 is TGTGCCAGTAGTATAACCTGGACAGTCAACTATGGCTACACCTTC.

This clone was seen a few times. The rearrangement links TRBV7-9 to TRBJ1-5; D remains unclear. The CDR3 extends over 14 amino acids. Germline lookup yields CDR1 SEHNR and CDR2 FQNEAQ (reference sequence). The ends were cut back, 5 bases at V and 4 bases at J, with 12 bases in the middle. The CDR3 here is CASSPPAGNQPQHF. The DNA of the CDR3 is TGTGCCAGCAGCCCACCAGCGGGGAATCAGCCCCAGCATTTT.

This clone showed up just once. The chain carries TRBV2 and TRBJ2-1, with 9 nucleotides matching TRBD2. Germline V CDR1 and CDR2: SNHLY, FYNNEI. The V and J ends lost 2 bases and 7 bases, in that order; junction bases with no gene match: 9. The CDR3 has 16 amino acids. The CDR3 reads CASSESLAGGPNEQFF. Here the CDR3 DNA reads TGTGCCAGCAGTGAATCCCTTGCGGGGGGGCCAAATGAGCAGTTCTTC.

This chain uses TRBV7-9 with TRBJ2-7; TRBD1 matches at 10 bases. CDR1 is SEHNR and CDR2 is FQNEAQ in the germline V gene (reference sequence). The CDR3 runs 15 residues. J gave up 6 bases and V 5 bases, and 10 bases lay outside the gene matches. CDR3 bases: TGTGCCAGCAGCCCGAGTAGGACAGGGGGAGGCGAGCAGTACTTC. The encoded protein is CASSPSRTGGGEQYF.

J is TRBJ2-7 and V is TRBV6-8; 9 nucleotides align to TRBD1. The ends lost 6 bases at V and 3 bases at J; junction bases unmatched: 12. The CDR3 length is 16 residues. Per germline, CDR1 MNHGY and CDR2 SAAAGT. CDR3 DNA: TGTGCCAGCAGGCGGAGAACAGGGGGCAAGAACTACGAGCAGTACTTC. Translating gives CASRRRTGGKNYEQYF.

The gene calls are TRBV5-1 and TRBJ1-2; 7 bases match TRBD1. The CDR3 totals 13 residues. V dropped 3 bases and J dropped 3; count of bases not matched to a gene: 2. Germline loops: CDR1 SGHRS, CDR2 YFSETQ. CDR3 residues: CASSWGTDYGYTF. DNA for the CDR3: TGCGCCAGCAGCTGGGGGACAGACTATGGCTACACCTTC.

The chain carries TRBV5-1 and TRBJ1-2; 10 nucleotides agree with TRBD1. This CDR3 is built from 16 residues. The ends lost 2 bases at V and 6 bases at J; junction bases unmatched: 10. The germline V gene encodes CDR1 SGHRS and CDR2 YFSETQ. DNA for the CDR3: TGCGCCAGCAGCTTTGATACCCGGGACAGGGGACATGGCTACACCTTC. This gives the protein CASSFDTRDRGHGYTF.

The chain is built from TRBV4-2 and TRBJ1-3, with a tentative D call TRBD1 (5 bases). Per germline, CDR1 LGHNA and CDR2 YNFKEQ. The V and J ends lost 0 bases and 4 bases respectively, with 16 bases between them. CDR3 length equals 17 residues. The CDR3 spells CASSQDPREYGGNTIYF. DNA of the CDR3: TGTGCCAGCAGCCAAGACCCCAGGGAATATGGAGGAAACACCATATATTTT.

CDR3 nucleotide sequence: TGTGCCAGCAGCCCGAACCCCGACAGGCCCTATGGCTACACCTTC. It translates to CASSPNPDRPYGYTF. The chain combines TRBV7-3 with TRBJ1-2; perhaps TRBD1 as D (6 bases). V lost 5 bases and J 4 bases, leaving 17 bases between the germline ends. The germline V gene has CDR1 SGHTA and CDR2 FQGTGA. CDR3 size: 15 residues. Variable domain in full (rest from reference TRBV7-3 and TRBJ1-2): GAGVSQTPSNKVTEKGKYVELRCDPISGHTALYWYRQSLGQGPEFLIYFQGTGAADDSGLPNDRFFAVRPEGSVSTLKIQRTERGDSAVYLCASSPNPDRPYGYTFGSGTRLTVV.

The J gene is TRBJ1-1, the V gene TRBV5-1; D not certain. Trimming removed 4 bases at V and 5 bases at J, with 15 bases between. The CDR3 runs to 14 residues. CDR1 is SGHRS, CDR2 YFSETQ, per germline. CDR3 protein: CASSGGQRRTEAFF. CDR3 coding DNA: TGCGCCAGCAGCGGAGGTCAGCGGAGGACTGAAGCTTTCTTT.

The genes are TRBV7-2 and TRBJ2-1, with TRBD2 as a possible D gene (6 bases). CDR1 and CDR2 from the germline V gene are SGHTA and FQGNSA. The CDR3 has 12 residues. V lost 6 bases to trimming and J lost 5 bases, with 8 bases between them. CDR3 region: CASRRGNNEQFF. CDR3 sequence (DNA): TGTGCCAGCAGGCGGGGTAACAATGAGCAGTTCTTC.

V is TRBV5-1 and J is TRBJ2-7; 7 nucleotides align to TRBD2. This CDR3 has 15 amino acids. V was clipped by 4 bases and J by 7 bases; unmatched bases: 14. CDR1 SGHRS and CDR2 YFSETQ come from the germline V gene. The CDR3 sequence: CASSLPGLRVEEQYF. CDR3 bases: TGCGCCAGCAGCCTACCGGGACTACGAGTAGAGGAGCAGTACTTC.

The J gene is TRBJ2-5, the V gene TRBV2; 12 bases are shared with TRBD2. The CDR3 loop spans 15 amino acids. J lost 2 bases, V lost 7 bases, and 5 bases had no gene match. The germline CDR1 and CDR2 sequences are SNHLY and FYNNEI. CDR3 region: CASNLLAGGQETQYF. The CDR3 DNA is TGTGCCAGCAATCTACTAGCGGGGGGTCAAGAGACCCAGTACTTC.

V is TRBV5-4 and J is TRBJ1-2, with TRBD1 matching over 7 bases. The germline CDR1 and CDR2 sequences are SGHNT and YYREEE (reference sequence). J gave up 4 bases and V 0 bases, and 3 bases lay outside the gene matches. The CDR3 covers 14 residues. The CDR3 region is CASSLGAGGYGYTF. DNA of the CDR3: TGTGCCAGCAGCTTGGGGGCAGGGGGCTATGGCTACACCTTC.

This rearrangement joins TRBV29-1 to TRBJ1-1; maybe TRBD1 (6 bases). V gave up 3 bases and J gave up 4 bases, with 9 bases separating them. The V gene's germline CDR1 is SQVTM and CDR2 ANQGSEA. The CDR3 consists of 12 residues. This CDR3 is CSVERGGTEAFF. DNA of the CDR3: TGCAGCGTTGAGAGGGGGGGCACTGAAGCTTTCTTT.

The chain combines TRBV18 with TRBJ1-4; D ambiguous. Looked up from germline, CDR1 is KGHSH and CDR2 is LQKENI. Trimming pared 3 bases from V and 4 bases from J, leaving 9 bases between. The CDR3 totals 14 residues. In DNA, the CDR3 is TGTGCCAGCTCACCCCCACAGCATAATGAAAAACTGTTTTTT. Its protein product is CASSPPQHNEKLFF.

The chain recombines TRBV21-1 with TRBJ1-5; TRBD1 reflects the table's D call only, with no check against the DNA. TRBV21-1 is designated a pseudogene. This CDR3 comprises 18 residues. For the CDR3, the DNA is TGTGCCAGCAGCACTTCCATCCGACAGGGGAGGGGGGATCAGCCCCAGCATTTT. Amino acids: CASSTSIRQGRGDQPQHF.

This chain uses TRBV19 with TRBJ1-5; possible D gene TRBD1, 5 bases. Germline-derived CDR1 and CDR2 are LNHDA and SQIVND (reference sequence). This CDR3 spans 13 amino acids. Deletions cut 6 bases from V and 6 bases from J, with 12 bases between. CDR3 residues: CASRGTLGQPQHF. DNA for the CDR3: TGTGCCAGTAGGGGGACTTTGGGTCAGCCCCAGCATTTT. Together with reference TRBV19 and TRBJ1-5, the CDR3 gives the full variable domain: DGGITQSPKYLFRKEGQNVTLSCEQNLNHDAMYWYRQDPGQGLRLIYYSQIVNDFQKGDIAEGYSVSREKKESFPLTVTSAQKNPTAFYLCASRGTLGQPQHFGDGTRLSIL.

The chain recombines TRBV28 with TRBJ2-1; the match to TRBD1 covers 12 bases. With V trimmed by 5 bases and J by 5 bases, 4 bases remained unmatched. CDR3 size: 15 residues. Germline CDR1 reads MDHEN; CDR2 reads SYDVKM. CDR3 in DNA: TGTGCCAGCAGTACCCGGGACAGGGGGCACAATGAGCAGTTCTTC. Translating it yields CASSTRDRGHNEQFF.

The chain joins TRBV5-4 to TRBJ1-5; TRBD1 is a possible D gene (6 bases). The CDR3 contains 15 residues. V was pared by 0 bases and J by 3 bases, with 10 bases between. Germline CDR1 SGHNT, CDR2 YYREEE (reference sequence). The CDR3 DNA follows: TGTGCCAGCAGCTTGGATCAGGGGCCCAATCAGCCCCAGCATTTT. Translated, it gives CASSLDQGPNQPQHF.